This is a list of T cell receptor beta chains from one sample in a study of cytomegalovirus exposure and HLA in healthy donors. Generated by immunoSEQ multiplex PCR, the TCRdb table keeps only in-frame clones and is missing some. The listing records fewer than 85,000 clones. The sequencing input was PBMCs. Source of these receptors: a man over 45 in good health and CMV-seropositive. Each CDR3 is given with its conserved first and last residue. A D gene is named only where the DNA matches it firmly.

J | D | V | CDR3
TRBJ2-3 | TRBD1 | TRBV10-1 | CASSEDRVTDTQYF
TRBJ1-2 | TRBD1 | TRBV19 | CASSILTGVYGYTF
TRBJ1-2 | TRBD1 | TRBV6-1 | CASRDRVALYGYTF
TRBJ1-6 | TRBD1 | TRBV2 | CASSESAGGNSPLHF
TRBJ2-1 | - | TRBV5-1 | CASSFQGTPRDEQFF
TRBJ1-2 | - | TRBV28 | CASTPAGDWTGYTF
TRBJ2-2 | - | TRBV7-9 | CASSFLLSGELFF
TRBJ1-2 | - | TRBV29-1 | CSVPVPRSLDGYTF
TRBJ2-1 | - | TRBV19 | CASSIPQGEEFF
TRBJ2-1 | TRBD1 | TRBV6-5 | CASSQGQPDYNEQFF
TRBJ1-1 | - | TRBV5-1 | CASSVLGVDTEAFF
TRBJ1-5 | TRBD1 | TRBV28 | CASSLHQDRTGQPQHF
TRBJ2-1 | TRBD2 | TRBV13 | CASSPGLAGGLGNEQFF
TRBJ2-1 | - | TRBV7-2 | CASSRLKLELKQFF
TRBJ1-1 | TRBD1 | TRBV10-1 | CASSDSNRGLAFF
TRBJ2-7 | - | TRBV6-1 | CASSTQGSKDEQYF
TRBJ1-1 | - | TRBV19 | CASKRGSEGTEAFF
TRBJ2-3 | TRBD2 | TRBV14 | CASSQDPPMLAGSTDTQYF
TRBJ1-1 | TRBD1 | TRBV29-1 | CSARDRAVGEAFF
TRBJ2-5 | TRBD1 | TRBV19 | CASSMGQGNGETQYF
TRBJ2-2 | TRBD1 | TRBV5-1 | CASSLLGQGDTGELFF
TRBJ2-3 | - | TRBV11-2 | CASSLGEAHTQYF
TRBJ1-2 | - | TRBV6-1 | CASTSLNYGYTF
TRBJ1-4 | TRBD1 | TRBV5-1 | CASSLNRGTNEKLFF
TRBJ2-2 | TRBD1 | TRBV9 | CASRAPGGDTGELFF
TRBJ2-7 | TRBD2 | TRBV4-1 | CASSQDRGVYEQYF
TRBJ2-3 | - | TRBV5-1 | CASSQGGPDTQYF
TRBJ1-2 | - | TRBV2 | CASSEAGVGGYTF
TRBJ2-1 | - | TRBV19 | CASNAGETYNEQFF
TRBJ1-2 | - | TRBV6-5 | CASSVEVNYGYTF
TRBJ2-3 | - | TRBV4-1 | CASSLSSLLPGATDTQYF
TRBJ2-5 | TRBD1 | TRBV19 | CASSPGQAVETQYF
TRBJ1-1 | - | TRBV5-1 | CASSLTGMNTEAFF
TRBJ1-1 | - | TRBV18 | CASSPGTSVGELNTEAFF
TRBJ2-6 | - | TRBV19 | CASSIVAFSGANVLTF
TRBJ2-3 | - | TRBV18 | CASSPGAEVGTDTQYF
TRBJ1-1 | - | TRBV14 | CASSSEGANTEAFF
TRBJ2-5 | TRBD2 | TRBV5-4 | CASRPGGGNQETQYF
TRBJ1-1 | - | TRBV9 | CASSVGQDGTEAFF
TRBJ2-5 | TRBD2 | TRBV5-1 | CASSYMPSSGGEETQYF
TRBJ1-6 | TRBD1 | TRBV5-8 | CASSGFTGDGRWSPLHF
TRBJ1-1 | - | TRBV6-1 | CATFRGEGTEAFF
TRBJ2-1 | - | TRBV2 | CASRGDIGEQFF
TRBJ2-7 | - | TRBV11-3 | CASSRVGGHEQYF
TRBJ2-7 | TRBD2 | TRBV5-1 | CASSPRTSGDYEQYF
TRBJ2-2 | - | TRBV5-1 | CASSSPRVREPANTGELFF
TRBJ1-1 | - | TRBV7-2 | CASSLRSLNTEAFF
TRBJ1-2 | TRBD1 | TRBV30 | CAWAGTGIGWGYTF
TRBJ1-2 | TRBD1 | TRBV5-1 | CASSLGDRVIFQANYGYTF
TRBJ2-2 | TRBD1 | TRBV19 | CASRDRETGELFF
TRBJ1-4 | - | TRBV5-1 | CASSLGQGEKLFF
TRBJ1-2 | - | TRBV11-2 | CASSENVDSSYGYTF
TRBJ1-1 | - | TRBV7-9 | CASSFPLNTEAFF
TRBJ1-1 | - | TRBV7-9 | CASSPTRDTGTEAFF